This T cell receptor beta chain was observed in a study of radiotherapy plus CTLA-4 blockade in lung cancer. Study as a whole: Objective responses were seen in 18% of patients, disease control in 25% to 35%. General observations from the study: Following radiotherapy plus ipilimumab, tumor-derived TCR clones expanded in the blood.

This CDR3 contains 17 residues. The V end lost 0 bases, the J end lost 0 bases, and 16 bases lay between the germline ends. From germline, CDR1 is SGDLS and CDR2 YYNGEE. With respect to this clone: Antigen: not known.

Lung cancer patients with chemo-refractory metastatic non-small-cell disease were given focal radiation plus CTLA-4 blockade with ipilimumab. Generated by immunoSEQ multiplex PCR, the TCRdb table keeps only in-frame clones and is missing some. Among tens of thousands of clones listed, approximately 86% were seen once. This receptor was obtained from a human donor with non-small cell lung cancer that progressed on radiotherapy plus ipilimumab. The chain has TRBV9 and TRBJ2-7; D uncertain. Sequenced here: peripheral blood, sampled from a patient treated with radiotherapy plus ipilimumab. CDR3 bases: TGTGCCAGCAGCGTAGCCCGGGCCTTTTGGAGCTCCTACGAGCAGTACTTC. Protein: CASSVARAFWSSYEQYF.